These 32 T cell receptor beta chains originate from one sample sequenced in a study of blood T cell repertoires in COVID-19. Produced via immunoSEQ multiplex PCR; TCRdb's table is partial and in-frame only. The profile shows hundreds of thousands of clones, roughly nine tenths of them singletons. Sequencing used PBMCs or T cells enriched from blood (not recorded which). The receptors here all came from a woman under 30 with acute COVID-19.

V usage is TRBV28 and J usage is TRBJ2-1, with D hard to call. Looked up from germline, CDR1 is MDHEN and CDR2 is SYDVKM. V shed 3 bases and J shed 5 bases, with 14 bases lying between them. The CDR3 spans 15 residues. The chain's CDR3 is CASSLRLNKNNEQFF. The CDR3 region has the DNA TGTGCCAGCAGTTTGCGGCTAAATAAAAACAATGAGCAGTTCTTC.

The CDR3: CASSVDEGAWTEAFF. CDR3 in DNA: TGTGCCAGCAGCGTAGACGAGGGGGCGTGGACTGAAGCTTTCTTT. The chain uses TRBV9 and TRBJ1-1, with TRBD1 matching 7 bases. The germline V gene encodes CDR1 SGDLS and CDR2 YYNGEE. V shed 0 bases and J 5 bases; nucleotides not matched to a gene: 7. CDR3 length equals 15 residues.

The J gene is TRBJ2-7, the V gene TRBV15; the match to TRBD1 covers 8 bases. With 0 bases clipped from V and 4 bases from J, the junction kept 8 bases outside the gene matches. Per germline, CDR1 LNHNV and CDR2 YYDKDF (reference sequence). This CDR3 spans 16 amino acids. The DNA of the CDR3 is TGTGCCACCAGCAGAGAATCGGGACAGGTTTATTACGAGCAGTACTTC. It is translated as CATSRESGQVYYEQYF.

CDR3 sequence reads: CASRKTGLYF. CDR3 nucleotide sequence: TGTGCCAGCAGAAAGACAGGTCTGTACTTC. The genes are TRBV2 and TRBJ2-7; possibly TRBD1 for D (6 bases). The CDR3 sequence is 10 residues long. Trimming cost V 6 bases and J 12 bases, with 12 bases left between them. In germline, CDR1 is SNHLY, CDR2 FYNNEI.

The chain recombines TRBV3-1 (or the pseudogene TRBV3-2) with TRBJ1-2; 9 nucleotides line up with TRBD1. Germline V gene sequence: CDR1 LGHDT, CDR2 YNNKEL (reference sequence). The junction had 2 bases not matched to a gene; V was cut back by 1 base and J by 8 bases. This CDR3 region has 13 residues. In DNA, the CDR3 is TGTGCCAGCAGCCAAGGTACAGGGGGCGGCTACACCTTC. Encoded protein: CASSQGTGGGYTF.

This sequence joins TRBV6-2 or TRBV6-3 and TRBJ2-2; D may be TRBD2 (5 bases). Germline V gene data show CDR1 as MNHEY and CDR2 as SVGEGT. The CDR3 loop spans 16 amino acids. Trimming shortened V by 6 bases and J by 4 bases, and 18 bases separated the two germline ends. CDR3 sequence (DNA): TGTGCCAGCAGCTTCCTTATTGGCGGGCTCACCGGGGAGCTGTTTTTT. Amino acid sequence: CASSFLIGGLTGELFF.

This clone was picked up a small number of times. This chain uses TRBV7-3 with TRBJ1-6, with 8 bases aligning to TRBD1. Per the germline V gene, CDR1 is SGHTA and CDR2 is FQGTGA. V dropped 6 bases and J dropped 10; count of bases not matched to a gene: 5. The CDR3 is made up of 13 amino acids. This chain's CDR3 is CASSTGGGSPLHF. DNA for the CDR3: TGTGCCAGCAGTACAGGGGGAGGCTCACCCCTCCACTTT. Full variable domain (missing parts from reference TRBV7-3 and TRBJ1-6): GAGVSQTPSNKVTEKGKYVELRCDPISGHTALYWYRQSLGQGPEFLIYFQGTGAADDSGLPNDRFFAVRPEGSVSTLKIQRTERGDSAVYLCASSTGGGSPLHFGNGTRLTVT.

The V and J genes are TRBV3-1 (or the pseudogene TRBV3-2) and TRBJ1-5; TRBD1 aligns across 8 bases. Trimming took 1 base from V and 1 from J; bases not matched to a gene: 9. Germline CDR1 reads LGHDT; CDR2 reads YNNKEL (reference sequence). The CDR3 sequence is 18 residues long. As DNA, the CDR3 is TGTGCCAGCAGCCAAGGGGTGACAGGGGCCCTCAGCAATCAGCCCCAGCATTTT. Protein sequence: CASSQGVTGALSNQPQHF.

The genes are TRBV6-6 and TRBJ2-7; 10 bases map to TRBD1. This CDR3 is 16 amino acids long. V was clipped by 0 bases and J by 2 bases; unmatched bases: 4. CDR1 MNHNY and CDR2 SVGAGI come from the germline V gene (reference sequence). In DNA, the CDR3 is TGTGCCAGCAGTTACTCGATGACAGGGGGCACCTACGAGCAGTACTTC. Translation: CASSYSMTGGTYEQYF.

The chain carries TRBV27 and TRBJ2-7, with D unresolved. Trimming removed 5 bases at V and 1 base at J, with 6 bases between. Germline CDR1 and CDR2: MNHEY and SMNVEV (reference sequence). The CDR3 has 12 amino acids. Written as DNA, the CDR3 is TGTGCCAGCAGTCCCTTTTCCTACGAGCAGTACTTC. It codes for CASSPFSYEQYF.

The V call is TRBV5-1, the J call TRBJ2-3; 9 bases agree with TRBD2. This CDR3 is 16 amino acids long. Germline lookup yields CDR1 SGHRS and CDR2 YFSETQ. Trimming at V came to 0 bases and at J to 3 bases, leaving 5 bases not matched to a gene. CDR3 in amino acids: CASSLAASGVTDTQYF. The DNA of the CDR3 is TGCGCCAGCAGCTTGGCTGCTAGCGGGGTTACAGATACGCAGTATTTT.

The rearrangement joins TRBV5-1 to TRBJ2-5; 7 bases align to TRBD1. Trimming took 1 base from V and 3 from J; bases not matched to a gene: 3. CDR1 and CDR2 (germline): SGHRS, YFSETQ. CDR3 length: 14 residues. CDR3 region: CASSLNRGKETQYF. CDR3 DNA sequence: TGCGCCAGCAGCTTGAACAGGGGAAAAGAGACCCAGTACTTC.

The chain uses TRBV4-3 and TRBJ1-2; 10 bases map to TRBD1. This CDR3 comprises 15 residues. Per the germline V gene, CDR1 is LGHNA and CDR2 is YSLEER. With V trimmed by 1 base and J by 8 bases, 7 bases remained unmatched. As DNA, the CDR3 is TGCGCCAGCAGCCAAGGGGACAGGGGACGAAGAGGCTACACCTTC. It specifies CASSQGDRGRRGYTF.

The V and J genes are TRBV11-2 and TRBJ2-5; D unresolved. The CDR3 length is 14 residues. In germline, CDR1 is SGHAT, CDR2 FQNNGV. V lost 4 bases to trimming and J lost 0 bases, with 9 bases between them. Here the CDR3 DNA reads TGTGCCAGCAGCTCGCACAGATACCAAGAGACCCAGTACTTC. Translating it yields CASSSHRYQETQYF.

The rearrangement uses TRBV6-5 and TRBJ1-2; D ambiguous. Looked up from germline, CDR1 is MNHEY and CDR2 is SVGAGI. This CDR3 contains 13 residues. Trimming removed 8 bases at V and 4 bases at J, with 14 bases between. CDR3 amino acids: CASGDGRLYGYTF. The CDR3, as DNA: TGTGCCAGCGGAGACGGCCGTCTCTATGGCTACACCTTC.

The chain's CDR3 is CASSPAREQYF. CDR3 DNA sequence: TGTGCCAGCAGTCCCGCGCGCGAGCAGTACTTC. The chain couples TRBV12-3 or TRBV12-4 to TRBJ2-7, with no clear D. V was trimmed by 5 bases and J by 6 bases, leaving 8 bases between them. CDR3 length: 11 amino acids.

J is TRBJ1-6 and V is TRBV5-4, with 10 bases aligning to TRBD1. CDR1 and CDR2 from the germline V gene are SGHNT and YYREEE (reference sequence). CDR3 size: 15 residues. J gave up 8 bases and V 3 bases, and 5 bases lay outside the gene matches. Here the CDR3 reads CASSSTGTGDSPLHF. The CDR3 region has the DNA TGTGCCAGCAGCTCCACCGGGACAGGGGATTCACCCCTCCACTTT.

V usage is TRBV29-1 and J usage is TRBJ2-1; D ambiguous. This CDR3 region has 12 residues. V lost 0 bases, J lost 7 bases, and 7 bases lay in between. Germline-derived CDR1 and CDR2 are SQVTM and ANQGSEA. The CDR3 DNA is TGCAGCGTTGAAGATCTCGCGAATGAGCAGTTCTTC. Residues: CSVEDLANEQFF.

The CDR3 DNA sequence: TGTGCCAGCAGCTTAAGGAGCTCCTACGAGCAGTACTTC. This sequence encodes CASSLRSSYEQYF. The rearrangement joins TRBV11-3 to TRBJ2-7; D ambiguous. The length of the CDR3 is 13 residues. CDR1 is SGHNT and CDR2 is YENEEA in the germline V gene. V was trimmed by 2 bases and J by 0 bases, leaving 5 bases between them.

This clone was found a few times. The chain combines TRBV5-1 with TRBJ2-7; TRBD1 matches 9 bases. Germline V gene data show CDR1 as SGHRS and CDR2 as YFSETQ. This CDR3 spans 14 amino acids. The V segment lost 4 bases and the J segment 6 bases; nucleotides outside the gene matches: 8. The CDR3 region is CASSARTGEGEQYF. CDR3 nucleotide sequence: TGCGCCAGCAGCGCCCGGACAGGGGAGGGCGAGCAGTACTTC.

This chain connects TRBV27 to TRBJ1-1; no definite D call. Germline loops: CDR1 MNHEY, CDR2 SMNVEV (reference sequence). Between the trimmed V and J ends, which lost 5 bases and 1 base, there was a span of 5 bases. The CDR3 totals 12 residues. The CDR3 nucleotides are TGTGCCAGCAGTCTCCCGAACACTGAAGCTTTCTTT. Translation gives CASSLPNTEAFF.

This sequence joins TRBV7-9 and TRBJ1-1; D may be TRBD1 (6 bases). V dropped 3 bases and J dropped 9 bases, with 11 bases sitting between them. CDR3 length: 12 residues. Per the germline V gene, CDR1 is SEHNR and CDR2 is FQNEAQ (reference sequence). The CDR3: CASSLGTGKAFF. In DNA form, the CDR3 reads TGTGCCAGCAGCTTGGGTACAGGGAAAGCTTTCTTT.

In its sample, this clone was seen once. The V call is TRBV4-2, the J call TRBJ2-1; TRBD1 matches 9 bases. The CDR3 covers 15 residues. The trim removed 0 bases at V and 7 bases at J, leaving 4 bases unmatched. Germline V gene lookup returns CDR1 LGHNA and CDR2 YNFKEQ. CDR3 DNA: TGTGCCAGCAGCCAAGAAAAACAGGGGGCGAATGAGCAGTTCTTC. It specifies CASSQEKQGANEQFF.

This rearrangement joins TRBV6-1 to TRBJ2-7, with 9 bases identical to TRBD2. J was trimmed by 5 bases and V by 3 bases; bases with no gene match: 5. CDR3 length: 14 amino acids. Germline V gene lookup returns CDR1 MNHNS and CDR2 SASEGT. This CDR3 reads CASSDSGRRDEQYF. CDR3 in DNA: TGTGCCAGCAGTGATAGCGGGAGAAGAGACGAGCAGTACTTC.

DNA of the CDR3: TGTGCCAGCAGTTTTGGAGGGGTAGGGGCAGATACGCAGTATTTT. Its protein is CASSFGGVGADTQYF. The rearrangement uses TRBV28 and TRBJ2-3; possibly TRBD2 for D (6 bases). In germline, CDR1 is MDHEN, CDR2 SYDVKM. Trimming pared 3 bases from V and 4 bases from J, leaving 14 bases between. The CDR3 consists of 15 residues.

The V call is TRBV9, the J call TRBJ2-7; 13 bases agree with TRBD2. The V gene end was trimmed by 5 bases and the J gene end by 2 bases; junction bases not matched to a gene: 7. Per the germline V gene, CDR1 is SGDLS and CDR2 is YYNGEE. The CDR3 has 16 amino acids. The CDR3 is CASSATGTSGTYEQYF. CDR3 coding DNA: TGTGCCAGCAGTGCAACCGGGACTAGCGGGACCTACGAGCAGTACTTC. The complete variable domain, with remaining parts taken from reference TRBV9 and TRBJ2-7, reads DSGVTQTPKHLITATGQRVTLRCSPRSGDLSVYWYQQSLDQGLQFLIQYYNGEERAKGNILERFSAQQFPDLHSELNLSSLELGDSALYFCASSATGTSGTYEQYFGPGTRLTVT.

The gene calls are TRBV10-2 and TRBJ2-2, with no clear D. V lost 2 bases to trimming and J lost 0 bases, with 10 bases between them. This CDR3 has 16 amino acids. In germline, CDR1 is WSHSY, CDR2 SAAADI. The CDR3 region is CASSEGSRSNTGELFF. The CDR3 region has the DNA TGCGCCAGCAGTGAGGGCTCGCGGTCGAACACCGGGGAGCTGTTTTTT.

There are a few counts of this clone. The chain employs TRBV30 and TRBJ2-7, with TRBD2 matching over 7 bases. The J segment lost 3 bases and the V segment lost 7 bases, leaving 9 bases of the junction unmatched. This CDR3 spans 13 amino acids. CDR1 and CDR2 from the germline V gene are GTSNPN and SVGIG (reference sequence). The CDR3 region is CALRTRPDYEQYF. CDR3 nucleotides: TGTGCCTTAAGGACTAGGCCTGACTACGAGCAGTACTTC.

V gene TRBV19 combines with J gene TRBJ1-2; D is unresolved. V gave up 10 bases and J gave up 2 bases, with 11 bases separating them. The CDR3 consists of 12 residues. Germline CDR1 and CDR2: LNHDA and SQIVND (reference sequence). The CDR3 reads CATYGGNYGYTF. The CDR3 DNA reads TGTGCCACCTACGGAGGGAACTATGGCTACACCTTC.

This clone has only a few counts. The genes are TRBV11-2 and TRBJ1-2, with TRBD1 matching 8 bases. Germline trimming cut 5 bases from V and 4 bases from J; bases unmatched to any gene: 9. Germline lookup yields CDR1 SGHAT and CDR2 FQNNGV. CDR3 length: 15 amino acids. CDR3: CASSPLGQDLYGYTF. The CDR3 DNA sequence: TGTGCCAGCAGCCCTCTGGGACAGGACCTCTATGGCTACACCTTC.

The chain couples TRBV6-5 to TRBJ2-1, with D hard to call. This CDR3 is 16 amino acids long. Germline V gives CDR1 MNHEY, CDR2 SVGAGI. V lost 0 bases and J 0 bases, leaving 9 bases between the germline ends. CDR3 residues: CASSYSTHSSYNEQFF. CDR3 DNA sequence: TGTGCCAGCAGTTACTCGACCCACAGCTCCTACAATGAGCAGTTCTTC.

This clone was observed a single time. The chain links TRBV11-2 to TRBJ2-7, with a weak D call TRBD1 (7 bases). V was trimmed by 5 bases and J by 3 bases, leaving 17 bases between them. The CDR3 runs 15 residues. In germline, CDR1 is SGHAT, CDR2 FQNNGV. CDR3 sequence: CASSLTGEVFYEQYF. CDR3 sequence (DNA): TGTGCCAGCAGCCTTACAGGGGAGGTCTTCTACGAGCAGTACTTC.